A single sample is the source of the 11 T cell receptor beta chains below, sequenced in a study of CD8+CD57+ T cells in acquired aplastic anemia. CD8+CD57+ cell expansion had been shown by flow cytometry in patients chosen for sequencing. TCR beta VDJ combinations and CDR3 sequences were profiled from genomic DNA. Each CDR3 protein is one row after TCRdb ran MiXCR on the reads. This sample has 160,000 or so distinct CDR3 sequences, with less than 50% found just once. Sequenced sample: sorted CD4+, CD8+, or CD8+CD57+ T cells (not recorded which) from PBMCs. The receptor set was obtained from a human donor with aplastic anemia.

In regard to this clonotype: At one end the junction does not follow the germline gene, possibly because of a read error. The rearrangement links TRBV15 to TRBJ2-5; TRBD1 is a possible D gene (6 bases). CDR1 and CDR2 (germline): LNHNV, YYDKDF (reference sequence). The CDR3 contains 15 residues. CDR3 DNA sequence: TGTGCCACCAGCAGCTACAGGGAGCTCCAACAGACCCAGTACTTC. Residues: CATSSYRELQQTQYF. The full variable domain, with the rest looked up from reference TRBV15 and TRBJ2-5, is DAMVIQNPRYQVTQFGKPVTLSCSQTLNHNVMYWYQQKSSQAPKLLFHYYDKDFNNEADTPDNFQSRRPNTSFCFLDIRSPGLGDTAMYLCATSSYRELQQTQYFGPGTRLLVL.

This clonotype was detected many times. The chain recombines TRBV6-5 with TRBJ2-1; 14 bases align to TRBD2. This CDR3 spans 14 amino acids. Germline V gene sequence: CDR1 MNHEY, CDR2 SVGAGI. V was clipped by 6 bases and J by 8 bases; unmatched bases: 3. CDR3 loop: CASRGTSGSHEQFF. The CDR3 region has the DNA TGTGCCAGCAGGGGGACTAGCGGGAGCCATGAGCAGTTCTTC.

This clonotype was observed at least ten times. The rearrangement uses TRBV19 and TRBJ2-3; the D is unclear. The CDR3 sequence is 11 residues long. V was clipped by 7 bases and J by 5 bases, with 7 bases between them. From germline, CDR1 is LNHDA and CDR2 SQIVND (reference sequence). CDR3 amino acids: CASTMGDTQYF. CDR3 coding DNA: TGTGCCAGTACCATGGGAGATACGCAGTATTTT.

This clonotype was seen many times. The chain recombines TRBV11-3 with TRBJ2-1; D is perhaps TRBD1 (5 bases). From germline, CDR1 is SGHNT and CDR2 YENEEA. Trimming took 5 bases from V and 9 from J, leaving 20 bases between them. The CDR3 is 15 residues long. The CDR3 reads CASSLGLGRGSEQFF. In nucleotides, the CDR3 is TGTGCCAGCAGCCTGGGGCTAGGAAGGGGCAGTGAGCAGTTCTTC. The full variable domain, in which reference TRBV11-3 and TRBJ2-1 provide the parts outside the CDR3, is EAGVVQSPRYKIIEKKQPVAFWCNPISGHNTLYWYLQNLGQGPELLIRYENEEAVDDSQLPKDRFSAERLKGVDSTLKIQPAELGDSAVYLCASSLGLGRGSEQFFGPGTRLTVL.

The sample holds a few counts of this clonotype. A much larger clone sits a single nucleotide away, making a read error possible. V usage is TRBV5-1 and J usage is TRBJ1-1, with 7 bases that match TRBD1. There are 13 residues in the CDR3. CDR1 and CDR2 (germline): SGHRS, YFSETQ. V was pared by 1 base and J by 7 bases, with 4 bases of the junction left unmatched. This CDR3 reads CASSLTGVVEAFF. For the CDR3, the DNA is TGCGCCAGCAGCTTGACAGGGGTTGTTGAAGCTTTCTTT.

Notes on this clonotype: A much more abundant neighbour one base away suggests this may be a read error. V gene TRBV3-1 combines with J gene TRBJ2-5; the D is unclear. The CDR3 loop spans 11 amino acids. CDR1 and CDR2 (germline): LGHDT, YNNKEL (reference sequence). The CDR3 DNA follows: TGTGCCAGCGGCCAGCAAGAGACCCAGTACTTC. As protein: CASGQQETQYF.

This chain connects TRBV15 to TRBJ2-2; the match to TRBD1 covers 7 bases. The CDR3 spans 16 residues. Germline V lookup: CDR1 LNHNV, CDR2 YYDKDF (reference sequence). V was pared by 0 bases and J by 5 bases, with 6 bases of the junction left unmatched. The CDR3 region has the DNA TGTGCCACCAGCAGAGATGACAGGGCGAGAACCGGGGAGCTGTTTTTT. Its protein is CATSRDDRARTGELFF.

Comment on this clonotype: One base away lies a much larger clone, so this may be a sequencing read error. The chain links TRBV12-3 or TRBV12-4 to TRBJ1-6; no clear D gene. The CDR3 has 12 residues. CDR3 nucleotide sequence: TGTGCCAGCAGTATCTATAATTCACTCCTCCACTTT. Its protein is CASSIYNSLLHF.

This clonotype was picked up many times. This chain links TRBV6-2 or TRBV6-3 with TRBJ2-7; no clear D. The germline V gene encodes CDR1 MNHEY and CDR2 SVGEGT. The ends were cut back, 10 bases at V and 0 bases at J, with 13 bases in the middle. The CDR3 is 13 residues long. The CDR3 loop reads CATRMGGSYEQYF. The CDR3, as DNA: TGTGCCACCCGTATGGGTGGCTCCTACGAGCAGTACTTC.

This clonotype has ten or more counts. This may be a read error: a much more frequent sequence differs by one nucleotide. The conserved phenylalanine or tryptophan normally closing the CDR3 is absent here, so this likely arose from a read error. This sequence joins TRBV29-1 and TRBJ2-7, with no clear D. The CDR3 runs to 11 residues. Germline lookup yields CDR1 SQVTM and CDR2 ANQGSEA. V was trimmed by 4 bases and J by 7 bases, leaving 11 bases between them. The CDR3 loop reads CSVGEYGEQYS. The CDR3 DNA follows: TGCAGCGTTGGGGAATACGGTGAGCAGTACTCC.

This clonotype was observed a few times. A read error may explain this, as a much larger clone is one base away. The rearrangement uses TRBV7-2 and TRBJ1-5; D unresolved. The CDR3 has 12 residues. Germline values: CDR1 SGHTA, CDR2 FQGNSA. V gave up 3 bases and J gave up 1 base, with 1 base separating them. CDR3 residues: CASSLSNQPQHF. The CDR3 nucleotides read TGTGCCAGCAGCTTGAGCAATCAGCCCCAGCATTTT.